Listed below are T cell receptor beta chains from one sample, sequenced in a study of response to subunit inactivated influenza vaccine. Using its own MiXCR run on the RT-PCR reads, TCRdb lists one record per CDR3 protein. Found here are about 520,000 distinct CDR3 sequences, 10% to 11% of them singletons; the top ten hold approximately 12%. The specimen was PBMCs from blood, collected 45 days after vaccination. The receptors originated from a man aged 45 to 65 who received an inactivated influenza vaccine. The CDR3 runs from the conserved cysteine through the conserved F or W.

V	J	CDR3
TRBV3-1	TRBJ2-7	CASSQTGTFDYEQYF
TRBV20-1	TRBJ2-3	CSAGLSYSPTDTQYF
TRBV27	TRBJ2-5	CASSLQGDSRETQYF
TRBV15	TRBJ1-1	CATSRVDGNTEAFF
TRBV28	TRBJ2-7	CASSFKLGTVQYF
TRBV20-1	TRBJ2-3	CSAREGGSSTDTQYF
TRBV6-5	TRBJ1-1	CASTHGGEAFF
TRBV11-2	TRBJ1-2	CASSPETGENYGYTF
TRBV20-1	TRBJ2-5	CSATTHEAGGPGQETQYF
TRBV20-1	TRBJ1-1	CSARRGHMNTEAFF
TRBV11-2	TRBJ1-4	CASSPWGTNEKLFF
TRBV4-3	TRBJ2-4	CASSQDPPRVRGENIQYF
TRBV5-5	TRBJ2-6	CASSRVSGANVLTF
TRBV7-9	TRBJ1-4	CASSLAGGRSNEKLFF
TRBV11-2	TRBJ1-4	CASSLAGLRDEKLFF
TRBV4-2	TRBJ1-2	CASSHPGTQEVYGYTF
TRBV28	TRBJ2-5	CASSLYAGGETQYF
TRBV3-1	TRBJ1-1	CASSLTEKDRFF
TRBV10-3	TRBJ2-7	CAIRLTDASYEQYF
TRBV29-1	TRBJ2-7	CSVVQGPNEQYF
TRBV20-1	TRBJ1-4	CSARVPSSNEKLFF
TRBV3-1	TRBJ2-1	CASSQDRSGRAGSYEQFF
TRBV6-2/TRBV6-3	TRBJ1-5	CASSNRDGDQPQHF
TRBV7-8	TRBJ2-3	CASTIGQGTSTDTQYF
TRBV7-6	TRBJ1-4	CASSPRTGLTNEKLFF
TRBV7-2	TRBJ2-5	CASSSRHQETQYF
TRBV7-9	TRBJ2-5	CASTNKGREGETQYF
TRBV15	TRBJ2-3	CATSRDRVDTQYF
TRBV25-1	TRBJ2-1	CASSAKSRRNEQFF
TRBV5-6	TRBJ1-3	CASSFRGGNTIYF
TRBV18	TRBJ2-7	CASSPSKGYEQYF
TRBV27	TRBJ2-3	CASSLSQIFSTDTQYF
TRBV29-1	TRBJ1-1	CSVAYRDSEAFF
TRBV7-9	TRBJ2-2	CASSLGGTGELFF
TRBV6-1	TRBJ2-1	CASRPRGQGAHEQFF
TRBV21-1	TRBJ2-1	CASSILAGGSNEQFF
TRBV4-3	TRBJ2-7	CASSQPDRDGPTYEQYF
TRBV20-1	TRBJ2-3	CSARHLSTDTQYF
TRBV24-1	TRBJ2-1	CATSDRGQGVLDEQFF
TRBV10-2	TRBJ2-7	CASSQRGVNYEQYF
TRBV20-1	TRBJ2-3	CSPQRTGMTDTQYF
TRBV10-3	TRBJ2-2	CAISGQGNTGELFF
TRBV20-1	TRBJ2-3	CSASISGTGANTQYF
TRBV6-4	TRBJ2-4	CASKGRGKDVKNIQYF
TRBV7-2	TRBJ2-3	CASSRVVTDTQYF
TRBV5-1	TRBJ2-5	CASSFGQAIQETQYF
TRBV10-3	TRBJ2-7	CAISESPGRGPPEQYF
TRBV7-6	TRBJ2-2	CASSPRGGAGGNTGELFF
TRBV6-2/TRBV6-3	TRBJ2-5	CATGLHQETQYF
TRBV28	TRBJ2-3	CASSSPRGAGSTDTQYF
TRBV7-8	TRBJ2-2	CASSLAEWDTGELFF
TRBV12-3/TRBV12-4	TRBJ2-5	CASSLSGSVEETQYF
TRBV28	TRBJ2-3	CASSRIGRARADTQYF
TRBV20-1	TRBJ1-4	CSAGDSNEKLFF